A selection of T cell receptor beta chains follows, all from one sample in a study of blood T cell repertoires in COVID-19. Assay used: immunoSEQ multiplex PCR; TCRdb lists only in-frame clones, some missing. The sample includes 190,000 or so clones, roughly 85% of them seen just once. The sample comprised PBMCs or T cells enriched from blood (not recorded which). The receptor set was obtained from a middle-aged man who had recovered from COVID-19. CDR3s include the opening cysteine and the closing phenylalanine or tryptophan. A D gene is named only where the DNA matches it firmly. The listing skips clone size in some rows; elsewhere it reads once, few, many or a size class.

abundance,d_gene,v_gene,j_gene,CDR3aa,CDR3nt
NA,NA,TRBV6-1,TRBJ1-5,CASSDRQSSNQPQHF,TGTGCCAGCAGTGACAGGCAGAGTAGCAATCAGCCCCAGCATTTT
NA,NA,TRBV7-2,TRBJ1-1,CASSLDRATEAFF,TGTGCCAGCAGCTTAGACAGAGCCACTGAAGCTTTCTTT
NA,NA,TRBV2,TRBJ1-6,CASSEQDMGSPLHF,TGTGCCAGCAGTGAACAGGACATGGGGTCACCCCTCCACTTT
few,NA,TRBV2,TRBJ1-1,CASTETRGNTEAFF,TGTGCCAGCACCGAGACACGGGGGAACACTGAAGCTTTCTTT
NA,NA,TRBV19,TRBJ2-1,CASAPQAYNEQFF,TGTGCCAGTGCTCCCCAGGCATACAATGAGCAGTTCTTC
NA,TRBD1,TRBV5-1,TRBJ2-7,CASRLTGVSLEQYF,TGCGCCAGCAGGCTGACAGGGGTTAGCCTCGAGCAGTACTTC
NA,TRBD2,TRBV13,TRBJ2-7,CASSSRLAGEGEQYF,TGTGCCAGCAGCTCAAGACTAGCGGGAGAAGGGGAGCAGTACTTC
NA,NA,TRBV18,TRBJ1-6,CASSRRGRDNSPLHF,TGTGCCAGCTCCCGGCGGGGCAGGGATAATTCACCCCTCCACTTT
NA,NA,TRBV5-4,TRBJ2-7,CASSLDPAGEQYF,TGTGCCAGCAGCTTGGACCCCGCGGGCGAGCAGTACTTC
once,TRBD1,TRBV4-1,TRBJ2-7,CASSTSRDRGLYEQYF,TGCGCCAGCAGTACCAGCCGGGACAGGGGGCTCTACGAGCAGTACTTC
once,TRBD2,TRBV5-1,TRBJ2-1,CASSFLAGGPGEQFF,TGCGCCAGCAGTTTTTTAGCGGGAGGGCCTGGTGAGCAGTTCTTC
NA,NA,TRBV11-2,TRBJ2-1,CASSLESGVYNEQFF,TGTGCCAGCAGCTTAGAGAGCGGAGTTTACAATGAGCAGTTCTTC
NA,NA,TRBV14,TRBJ2-2,CASSHNPGELFF,TGTGCCAGCAGCCATAATCCCGGGGAGCTGTTTTTT
NA,NA,TRBV2,TRBJ2-7,CASKIGSGPYEQYF,TGTGCCAGCAAGATTGGTAGCGGCCCCTACGAGCAGTACTTC
NA,TRBD1,TRBV27,TRBJ2-3,CASSFVTGGVTDTQYF,TGTGCCAGCAGTTTCGTGACAGGGGGTGTAACAGATACGCAGTATTTT
NA,NA,TRBV30,TRBJ1-2,CAWTLTGDYGYTF,TGTGCCTGGACCCTAACAGGTGACTATGGCTACACCTTC
NA,TRBD2,TRBV6-5,TRBJ2-7,CASKARLAGAYEQYF,TGTGCCAGCAAGGCGAGACTAGCGGGAGCCTACGAGCAGTACTTC
NA,NA,TRBV21-1,TRBJ2-7,CASSTWTVYEQYF,TGTGCCAGCAGCACCTGGACAGTGTACGAGCAGTACTTC
NA,TRBD1,TRBV24-1,TRBJ2-3,CATSDTNAGQGADTQYF,TGTGCCACCAGTGACACTAACGCGGGACAGGGGGCAGATACGCAGTATTTT
NA,TRBD2,TRBV5-4,TRBJ2-1,CASSLSSGRNYNEQFF,TGTGCCAGCAGCTTATCTAGCGGGAGAAATTACAATGAGCAGTTCTTC
NA,TRBD1,TRBV5-6,TRBJ2-7,CASSLPPPGQLSYEQYF,TGTGCCAGCAGTCTTCCCCCGCCGGGACAGCTCTCCTACGAGCAGTACTTC
NA,TRBD1,TRBV6-2/TRBV6-3,TRBJ1-1,CASSYYQTGYTEAFF,TGTGCCAGCAGTTACTACCAGACAGGGTACACTGAAGCTTTCTTT
NA,NA,TRBV18,TRBJ2-7,CASSPGSNYEQYF,TGTGCCAGCTCACCGGGCAGTAACTACGAGCAGTACTTC
NA,TRBD1,TRBV19,TRBJ1-2,CASSTPPRTGWKDYGYTF,TGTGCCAGTAGTACCCCACCGAGGACAGGGTGGAAGGACTATGGCTACACCTTC
NA,TRBD2,TRBV10-3,TRBJ2-7,CAIRGSGTIAYEQYF,TGTGCCATCAGGGGTTCCGGGACTATTGCCTACGAGCAGTACTTC
NA,TRBD1,TRBV4-1,TRBJ1-3,CASSLRTGFSGNTIYF,TGCGCCAGCAGCCTTAGGACAGGGTTCTCTGGAAACACCATATATTTT
NA,NA,TRBV19,TRBJ1-1,CASIRGGWNTEAFF,TGTGCCAGTATCCGCGGGGGCTGGAATACTGAAGCTTTCTTT
NA,NA,TRBV9,TRBJ2-5,CASSVRQGYGETQYF,TGTGCCAGCAGCGTAAGGCAGGGGTACGGGGAGACCCAGTACTTC
NA,NA,TRBV5-1,TRBJ2-7,CASSGPDSGPYEQYF,TGCGCCAGCAGCGGACCTGATAGCGGCCCCTACGAGCAGTACTTC
NA,NA,TRBV2,TRBJ2-7,CASSEAKQGSYEQYF,TGTGCCAGCAGTGAAGCTAAACAGGGTTCCTACGAGCAGTACTTC
NA,NA,TRBV5-4,TRBJ2-4,CASSRRDSVAKNIQYF,TGTGCCAGCAGCAGACGGGACTCAGTAGCCAAAAACATTCAGTACTTC
NA,NA,TRBV19,TRBJ1-3,CASSIPLADTIYF,TGTGCCAGTAGTATACCCCTGGCGGACACCATATATTTT
NA,TRBD1,TRBV18,TRBJ2-3,CASSSTGGTDTQYF,TGTGCCAGCTCATCGACAGGGGGCACAGATACGCAGTATTTT
NA,NA,TRBV4-1,TRBJ2-3,CASRYRDTYTDTQYF,TGCGCCAGCAGGTATAGGGACACGTACACAGATACGCAGTATTTT
NA,TRBD1,TRBV27,TRBJ2-1,CASSTPGTGQFF,TGTGCCAGCAGTACCCCCGGGACAGGGCAGTTCTTC
once,TRBD1,TRBV5-1,TRBJ2-1,CASSLGQGYEQFF,TGCGCCAGCAGTTTGGGACAGGGGTATGAGCAGTTCTTC
NA,TRBD1,TRBV30,TRBJ2-6,CASYRDRGRGGANVLTF,TGTGCCTCGTATCGGGACAGGGGGCGCGGTGGGGCCAACGTCCTGACTTTC
NA,TRBD1,TRBV3-1/TRBV3-2,TRBJ2-7,CASSQETGVAYEQYF,TGTGCCAGCAGCCAAGAGACAGGGGTTGCCTACGAGCAGTACTTC
NA,TRBD1,TRBV4-1,TRBJ1-2,CASSQGQGYGYGYTF,TGCGCCAGCAGCCAAGGACAGGGATATGGCTATGGCTACACCTTC
NA,TRBD1,TRBV5-8,TRBJ2-7,CASSLGPGQIYEQYF,TGTGCCAGCAGCTTGGGGCCGGGACAGATCTACGAGCAGTACTTC
NA,NA,TRBV7-9,TRBJ2-5,CASSPRGDGAQETQYF,TGTGCCAGCAGCCCCAGGGGGGATGGGGCCCAAGAGACCCAGTACTTC
NA,TRBD1,TRBV28,TRBJ2-7,CASTKDRGSFYEQYF,TGTGCCAGCACCAAAGACAGGGGATCTTTCTACGAGCAGTACTTC
NA,NA,TRBV19,TRBJ1-5,CASSIAGVNQPQHF,TGTGCCAGTAGTATAGCGGGGGTGAATCAGCCCCAGCATTTT
NA,TRBD1,TRBV13,TRBJ1-2,CASSYGQGDYGYTF,TGTGCCAGCAGCTACGGACAGGGGGACTATGGCTACACCTTC
NA,NA,TRBV30,TRBJ1-6,CAWSLNSPLHF,TGTGCCTGGAGTCTTAATTCACCCCTCCACTTT
NA,TRBD1,TRBV27,TRBJ2-5,CASSFTRGRETQYF,TGTGCCAGCAGTTTTACCAGGGGGCGAGAGACCCAGTACTTC